The source of this T cell receptor (beta chain) is a study of blood T cell repertoires in COVID-19. Study overall: Researchers got acute and convalescent COVID-19 samples from the United States, Italy and Spain. Sources were T cells, B-cell-depleted T cells, or PBMCs; the material itself was cDNA or gDNA.

Produced via immunoSEQ multiplex PCR; TCRdb's table is partial and in-frame only. The top ten clones hold about 13% of a sample with around 29,000 clones, approximately 91% of them seen once. This TCR derives from a man in his sixties or seventies with active COVID-19. Specimen: peripheral blood.

The CDR3, as DNA: TGCGCCAGCAGCTTCCGAGGCCAGAGGTTGGCGGGCGAGCAGTACTTC. Residues: CASSFRGQRLAGEQYF. The rearrangement joins TRBV5-1 to TRBJ2-7, with a tentative D call TRBD2 (5 bases). V shed 2 bases and J shed 6 bases, with 21 bases lying between them. Per germline, CDR1 SGHRS and CDR2 YFSETQ. The CDR3 extends over 16 amino acids. Complete variable domain (other parts from reference TRBV5-1 and TRBJ2-7): KAGVTQTPRYLIKTRGQQVTLSCSPISGHRSVSWYQQTPGQGLQFLFEYFSETQRNKGNFPGRFSGRQFSNSRSEMNVSTLELGDSALYLCASSFRGQRLAGEQYFGPGTRLTVT.